What follows are 30 T cell receptor beta chains derived from one specimen sequenced in a study of cytotoxic CD8 clonotypes in ibrutinib-treated CLL. Using immunoSEQ multiplex PCR, the repertoire was profiled, and TCRdb retains in-frame clones only, with some absent. This sample has 150,000 or so clones, with about 79% found just once. Sequenced material: PBMCs, taken after 12 months of ibrutinib treatment. All receptors come from a human donor with chronic lymphocytic leukemia.

CDR3 nucleotide sequence: TGTGCCAGCAGAGCCGTCAGGGGGAACACCGGGGAGCTGTTTTTT. Its protein product is CASRAVRGNTGELFF. The chain is built from TRBV2 and TRBJ2-2; possibly TRBD1 for D (6 bases). Per the germline V gene, CDR1 is SNHLY and CDR2 is FYNNEI. The CDR3 covers 15 residues. V lost 6 bases and J lost 1, with 12 bases in between.

This chain joins TRBV7-6 and TRBJ2-1; unclear D gene. The germline V gene encodes CDR1 SGHVS and CDR2 FNYEAQ. V lost 2 bases and J lost 5, with 13 bases in between. This CDR3 region has 15 residues. CDR3 sequence: CASSLIPSRDNEQFF. The CDR3 DNA reads as TGTGCCAGCAGCTTAATCCCAAGTCGAGACAATGAGCAGTTCTTC.

V usage is TRBV29-1 and J usage is TRBJ2-3; D gene uncertain. The V gene lost 3 bases and the J gene lost 7 bases, with 11 bases spanning the gap. Looked up from germline, CDR1 is SQVTM and CDR2 is ANQGSEA. The CDR3 is 12 residues long. The CDR3 reads CSVDPGGNTQYF. The CDR3 nucleotides are TGCAGCGTTGATCCAGGCGGCAATACGCAGTATTTT.

The chain has TRBV4-1 and TRBJ1-5, with 8 bases fitting TRBD1. V lost 3 bases and J lost 2; bases outside the gene matches: 3. This CDR3 is built from 15 residues. Germline-derived CDR1 and CDR2 are MGHRA and YSYEKL. CDR3 in amino acids: CASSQDRDRNQPQHF. The DNA for the CDR3 is TGCGCCAGCAGCCAGGACAGGGATCGCAATCAGCCCCAGCATTTT.

This rearrangement joins TRBV7-8 to TRBJ2-7, with TRBD2 matching 7 bases. The V segment lost 2 bases and the J segment 5 bases; nucleotides outside the gene matches: 12. The germline V gene encodes CDR1 SGHVS and CDR2 FQNEAQ. The CDR3 runs 16 residues. The CDR3 region is CASSLRGGRANDEQYF. The CDR3 DNA reads as TGTGCCAGCAGCTTAAGAGGTGGGAGGGCCAACGACGAGCAGTACTTC.

The gene calls are TRBV5-1 and TRBJ2-1; TRBD2 aligns across 15 bases. Per the germline V gene, CDR1 is SGHRS and CDR2 is YFSETQ. This CDR3 spans 17 amino acids. The trim removed 4 bases at V and 1 base at J, leaving 3 bases unmatched. The CDR3 loop is CASSLGLAGGSYNEQFF. The CDR3 DNA follows: TGCGCCAGCAGCCTGGGACTAGCGGGAGGATCCTACAATGAGCAGTTCTTC.

The chain has TRBV2 and TRBJ2-7; 9 nucleotides agree with TRBD1. This CDR3 is 15 amino acids long. The ends lost 4 bases at V and 3 bases at J; junction bases unmatched: 7. Per germline, CDR1 SNHLY and CDR2 FYNNEI. The CDR3 DNA is TGTGCCAGCAGTGGGGGGACAGGGAGAGTCTACGAGCAGTACTTC. Translation: CASSGGTGRVYEQYF. Combining the CDR3 with reference TRBV2 and TRBJ2-7 gives the whole variable domain EPEVTQTPSHQVTQMGQEVILRCVPISNHLYFYWYRQILGQKVEFLVSFYNNEISEKSEIFDDQFSVERPDGSNFTLKIRSTKLEDSAMYFCASSGGTGRVYEQYFGPGTRLTVT.

This chain connects TRBV21-1 to TRBJ2-7; TRBD1 is the table's D call, not checked against the DNA. TRBV21-1 is a pseudogene. This CDR3 region has 15 residues. Here the CDR3 DNA reads TGTGCCAGCAGCAGCGCTCCGGGACAGACCTACGAGCAGTACTTC. It translates to CASSSAPGQTYEQYF.

The chain carries TRBV14 and TRBJ2-5; D gene unclear. The germline CDR1 and CDR2 sequences are SGHDN and FVKESK. CDR3 length: 15 residues. V shed 5 bases and J shed 2 bases, with 15 bases lying between them. The CDR3 region has the DNA TGTGCCAGCAGCTCATCGGACGCCCCACAAGAGACCCAGTACTTC. Encoded protein: CASSSSDAPQETQYF.

The genes are TRBV7-6 and TRBJ2-2; weak D call: TRBD1 (5 bases). V lost 4 bases, J lost 6 bases, and 12 bases lay in between. Germline V lookup: CDR1 SGHVS, CDR2 FNYEAQ. The CDR3 contains 14 residues. The CDR3 DNA follows: TGTGCCAGCAGCTCATTCAGGGTTGCCGGGGAGCTGTTTTTT. It encodes CASSSFRVAGELFF.

The chain combines TRBV2 with TRBJ2-2, with D perhaps matching TRBD1 (6 bases). CDR1 and CDR2 (germline): SNHLY, FYNNEI. The CDR3 is made up of 13 amino acids. V lost 6 bases and J lost 7, with 12 bases in between. Here the CDR3 DNA reads TGTGCCAGCAGCCTCGGACAGCACGGGGAGCTGTTTTTT. This gives the protein CASSLGQHGELFF.

V and J are TRBV4-3 and TRBJ2-7; 8 bases agree with TRBD1. Germline lookup yields CDR1 LGHNA and CDR2 YSLEER. V was pared by 9 bases and J by 4 bases, with 17 bases of the junction left unmatched. This CDR3 contains 16 residues. CDR3 residues: CASTYQLGQGAYEQYF. DNA of the CDR3: TGCGCCAGTACCTACCAACTCGGGCAGGGGGCATACGAGCAGTACTTC.

Remarks on this clone: One end of the junction varies from germline; a read error may be responsible. This chain links TRBV7-7 with TRBJ2-7; 9 bases are a match to TRBD1. CDR1 SSHAT and CDR2 FNYEAQ come from the germline V gene (reference sequence). CDR3 size: 15 residues. CDR3 nucleotides: TGTGCTAGCAGCCCCGAAACAGGGGGCGTTTCCAAGCAGTACTTC. Translation: CASSPETGGVSKQYF.

The chain uses TRBV10-3 and TRBJ2-3, with D perhaps matching TRBD1 or TRBD2 (5 bases each). Looked up from germline, CDR1 is ENHRY and CDR2 is SYGVKD. V dropped 6 bases and J dropped 4 bases, with 11 bases sitting between them. CDR3 length: 13 residues. The CDR3 region is CAIRDQGADTQYF. The DNA for the CDR3 is TGTGCCATCAGGGACCAGGGAGCAGATACGCAGTATTTT.

The chain joins TRBV5-4 to TRBJ2-7, with 7 bases lining up with TRBD1. The CDR3 is 14 residues long. The germline gives CDR1 SGHNT, CDR2 YYREEE (reference sequence). V shed 4 bases and J 4 bases; nucleotides not matched to a gene: 8. CDR3 residues: CASSPWSGGYEQYF. The CDR3 DNA reads TGTGCCAGCAGCCCCTGGTCAGGGGGTTACGAGCAGTACTTC.

The count of this clone is one. This rearrangement joins TRBV6-5 to TRBJ1-4, with no clear D. Germline V lookup: CDR1 MNHEY, CDR2 SVGAGI. The CDR3 consists of 14 residues. V dropped 7 bases and J dropped 5 bases, with 14 bases sitting between them. CDR3 nucleotides: TGTGCCAGCACCCCAAGGGTTCCGAATGAAAAACTGTTTTTT. It codes for CASTPRVPNEKLFF.

This chain connects TRBV5-6 to TRBJ2-3, with a weak D call TRBD2 (6 bases). CDR1 and CDR2 (germline): SGHDT, YYEEEE. V was shortened by 4 bases and J by 4 bases, with 10 bases between the two germline ends. The CDR3 extends over 13 amino acids. DNA for the CDR3: TGTGCCAGCAGCCTAGCGAACGCAGATACGCAGTATTTT. Its translation is CASSLANADTQYF. Based on the CDR3 plus reference TRBV5-6 and TRBJ2-3, the full variable domain is DAGVTQSPTHLIKTRGQQVTLRCSPKSGHDTVSWYQQALGQGPQFIFQYYEEEERQRGNFPDRFSGHQFPNYSSELNVNALLLGDSALYLCASSLANADTQYFGPGTRLTVL.

This chain uses TRBV4-3 with TRBJ2-7; TRBD2 agrees at 12 bases. The V segment lost 0 bases and the J segment 3 bases; nucleotides outside the gene matches: 3. This CDR3 is 16 amino acids long. Germline CDR1 LGHNA, CDR2 YSLEER. The CDR3 is CASSQDWTSGNYEQYF. The CDR3 DNA is TGCGCCAGCAGCCAAGATTGGACTAGCGGGAACTACGAGCAGTACTTC.

This clone has just a few counts. The CDR3 sequence is CASSVGLAGVDNEQFF. For the CDR3, the DNA is TGTGCCAGCAGCGTAGGACTAGCGGGGGTAGACAATGAGCAGTTCTTC. V usage is TRBV9 and J usage is TRBJ2-1, with 12 bases aligning to TRBD2. CDR1 is SGDLS, CDR2 YYNGEE, per germline. This CDR3 is 16 amino acids long. V dropped 0 bases and J dropped 5; count of bases not matched to a gene: 3. Using reference TRBV9 and TRBJ2-1 for the parts outside the CDR3, the full variable domain is DSGVTQTPKHLITATGQRVTLRCSPRSGDLSVYWYQQSLDQGLQFLIQYYNGEERAKGNILERFSAQQFPDLHSELNLSSLELGDSALYFCASSVGLAGVDNEQFFGPGTRLTVL.

The V gene is TRBV15, the J gene TRBJ2-5; D may be TRBD1 (5 bases). The germline V gene has CDR1 LNHNV and CDR2 YYDKDF (reference sequence). The CDR3 loop spans 14 amino acids. Trimming cost V 0 bases and J 9 bases, with 14 bases left between them. The CDR3 loop is CATSRDHLQGSQYF. The CDR3 coding sequence is TGTGCCACCAGCAGAGATCACTTGCAGGGCTCCCAGTACTTC.

This chain joins TRBV5-4 and TRBJ2-1; unclear D gene. V lost 2 bases, J lost 4 bases, and 4 bases lay in between. The CDR3 length is 12 residues. Germline values: CDR1 SGHNT, CDR2 YYREEE (reference sequence). The CDR3 bases are TGTGCCAGCAGCTTCACTTACAATGAGCAGTTCTTC. Its protein product is CASSFTYNEQFF.

The chain links TRBV7-6 to TRBJ2-7; perhaps TRBD1 as D (6 bases). Germline V gene lookup returns CDR1 SGHVS and CDR2 FNYEAQ. CDR3 size: 17 residues. Trimming cost V 3 bases and J 1 base, with 19 bases left between them. This CDR3 reads CASSFGVDAGVSYEQYF. The CDR3, as DNA: TGTGCCAGCAGCTTTGGGGTTGATGCAGGGGTGTCCTACGAGCAGTACTTC.

This clone showed up just once. CDR3 sequence (DNA): TGTGCCAGCAGGGGAACGACCACCTCCTACGAGCAGTACTTC. It yields the protein CASRGTTTSYEQYF. This sequence joins TRBV6-1 and TRBJ2-7; D unresolved. V was trimmed by 6 bases and J by 0 bases, leaving 12 bases between them. The CDR3 sequence is 14 residues long. Germline V gene data show CDR1 as MNHNS and CDR2 as SASEGT.

The chain recombines TRBV11-2 with TRBJ1-2; perhaps TRBD1 as D (6 bases). The CDR3 length is 17 residues. V shed 1 base and J shed 6 bases, with 21 bases lying between them. Germline V CDR1 and CDR2: SGHAT, FQNNGV. CDR3 in DNA: TGTGCCAGCAGCTTAGGGGGCGGGACACATTTCGCTAATGGCTACACCTTC. This sequence encodes CASSLGGGTHFANGYTF.

This chain joins TRBV7-8 and TRBJ1-4; TRBD1 matches at 9 bases. V trimming: 2 bases; J trimming: 5 bases; junction bases outside the gene matches: 6. This CDR3 comprises 16 residues. Germline V gives CDR1 SGHVS, CDR2 FQNEAQ. CDR3 region: CASSLRRDRVNEKLFF. The CDR3 coding sequence is TGTGCCAGCAGCTTACGCCGGGACAGGGTAAATGAAAAACTGTTTTTT.

This rearrangement joins TRBV6-5 to TRBJ2-7; 7 bases map to TRBD1. This CDR3 comprises 13 residues. J lost 1 base, V lost 6 bases, and 3 bases had no gene match. The V gene's germline CDR1 is MNHEY and CDR2 SVGAGI. This CDR3 is CASSRQGSYEQYF. The DNA of the CDR3 is TGTGCCAGCAGCCGACAGGGTTCCTACGAGCAGTACTTC.

The chain carries TRBV29-1 and TRBJ2-3; TRBD2 agrees at 11 bases. Trimming cost V 0 bases and J 4 bases; bases outside gene matches: 3. Germline CDR1 SQVTM, CDR2 ANQGSEA. The CDR3 runs 15 residues. The CDR3 nucleotides are TGCAGCGTTGAAGATTTAGCGGGAGGGCCAGATACGCAGTATTTT. This translates into CSVEDLAGGPDTQYF.

In this sample, this clone turned up a few times. This rearrangement joins TRBV28 to TRBJ1-5; 10 positions match TRBD1. This CDR3 is built from 15 residues. Germline CDR1 and CDR2: MDHEN and SYDVKM. V gave up 3 bases and J gave up 3 bases; unmatched junction bases: 2. The CDR3 DNA sequence: TGTGCCAGCAGTTTTGGGACAGGGGTCAATCAGCCCCAGCATTTT. Translation: CASSFGTGVNQPQHF.

This rearrangement joins TRBV7-2 to TRBJ2-2; maybe TRBD1 (6 bases). The CDR3 extends over 13 amino acids. Germline CDR1 reads SGHTA; CDR2 reads FQGNSA. V gave up 1 base and J gave up 9 bases, with 9 bases separating them. CDR3 in amino acids: CASSLEDSRELFF. In DNA form, the CDR3 reads TGTGCCAGCAGCTTAGAGGACAGCCGGGAGCTGTTTTTT.

This clone was counted between two and nine times. The chain carries TRBV6-5 and TRBJ2-3, with TRBD2 matching over 7 bases. There are 14 residues in the CDR3. Germline lookup yields CDR1 MNHEY and CDR2 SVGAGI. Trimming at V came to 6 bases and at J to 0 bases, leaving 3 bases not matched to a gene. The CDR3 DNA reads as TGTGCCAGCAGCGAGCGGGGAAGCACAGATACGCAGTATTTT. Translating it yields CASSERGSTDTQYF.